The entry below gives a single TCR beta chain sequence along with its context. Its antigen is undetermined. With 60 Vbeta and 13 Jbeta primers, the PCR was carried out. Profiled with immunoSEQ multiplex PCR; TCRdb holds only in-frame clones, not every one. The data contain 95,000 to 100,000 clones, approximately 76% of them singletons. The sample is drawn from a study of cytomegalovirus exposure and HLA in healthy donors. Study results and limitations: For most TCR beta V segments, an earlier analysis put the productive rate at about 87% or about 30% of the time. V segments that were indistinguishable, TRBV6-2 and TRBV6-3 among them, were omitted from analysis. Researchers catalogued some 160 TCR beta chains as cytomegalovirus-associated.

The CDR3 runs to 15 residues. Germline values: CDR1 LGHNA, CDR2 YSLEER. V dropped 0 bases and J dropped 3 bases, with 10 bases sitting between them. The genes are TRBV4-3 and TRBJ2-3; D perhaps matches TRBD2 (5 bases). The material sequenced was PBMCs. The sequence derives from a man in his forties or fifties in good health and CMV-seropositive. DNA of the CDR3: TGCGCCAGCAGCCAAGATAGTACGGGGACAGATACGCAGTATTTT. Its translation: CASSQDSTGTDTQYF.